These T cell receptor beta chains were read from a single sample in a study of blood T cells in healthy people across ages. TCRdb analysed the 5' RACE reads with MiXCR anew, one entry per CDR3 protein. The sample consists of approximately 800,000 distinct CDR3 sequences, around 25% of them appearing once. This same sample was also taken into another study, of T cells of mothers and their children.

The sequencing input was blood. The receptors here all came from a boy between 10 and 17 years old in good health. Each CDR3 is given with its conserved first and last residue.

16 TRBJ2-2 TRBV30 CAWQHLQGWNTGELFF
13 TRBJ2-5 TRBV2 CASSPNREETQYF
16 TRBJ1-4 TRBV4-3 CASSQGAGTANEKLFF
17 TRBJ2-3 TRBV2 CASSEARAGVTPDTQYF
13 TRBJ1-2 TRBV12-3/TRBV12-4 CASTRAGNYGYTF
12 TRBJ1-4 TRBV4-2 CASSETDEKLFF
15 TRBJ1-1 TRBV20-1 CSAIDRGGPGTEAFF
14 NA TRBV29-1 CSVRSSGRVGEQFF
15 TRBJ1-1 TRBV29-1 CSVEGRARLNTEAFF
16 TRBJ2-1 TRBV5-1 CASSLARGQAGNEQFF
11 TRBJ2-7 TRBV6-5 CASRDGSKQYF
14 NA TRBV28 CASTVGPEAYEQYF
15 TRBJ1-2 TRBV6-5 CASSRGTVAYAGYTF
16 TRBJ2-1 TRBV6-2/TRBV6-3 CASLTARLSSYNEQFF
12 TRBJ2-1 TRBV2 CASRGDYNEQFF
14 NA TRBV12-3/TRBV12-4 CASSFQGQNNEQFF
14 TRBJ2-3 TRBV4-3 CASSQATGRCTQYF
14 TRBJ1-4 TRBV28 CASSTGLPNEKLFF
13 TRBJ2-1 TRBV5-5 CASSWGDYNEQFF
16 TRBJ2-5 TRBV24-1 CATSDSRGGGHETQYF
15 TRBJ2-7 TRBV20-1 CSARDFGNFTYEQYF
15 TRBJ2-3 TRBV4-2 CASTRPAGSTDTQYF
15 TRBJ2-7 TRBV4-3 CASSPVASGSYEQYF
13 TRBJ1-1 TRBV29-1 CSVDKTGETEAFF
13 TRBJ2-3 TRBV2 CASKGKSTDTQYF
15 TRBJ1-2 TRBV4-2 CASSQEQGVSYGYTF
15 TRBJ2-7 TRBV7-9 CASSLGGGSLHEQYF
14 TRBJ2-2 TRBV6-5 CASRMAGDVGELFF
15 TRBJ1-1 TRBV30 CAWTQAKGMNTEAFF
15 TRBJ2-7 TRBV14 CASSRETGTYEEQYF
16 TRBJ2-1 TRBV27 CASSLFGGNSYNEQFF
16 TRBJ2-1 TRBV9 CASSVATSRAYNEQFF
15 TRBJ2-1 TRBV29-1 CSVEDRLGRRNEQFF
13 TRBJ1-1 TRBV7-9 CASSPAGEAEAFF
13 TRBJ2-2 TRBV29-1 CSVRQGATGELFF
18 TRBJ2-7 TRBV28 CASSLLETGQASAEEQYF
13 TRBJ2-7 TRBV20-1 CSAVGQTSYEQYF
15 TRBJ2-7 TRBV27 CASSLDETGRHEQYF
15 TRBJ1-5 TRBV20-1 CSARELGGISQPQHF
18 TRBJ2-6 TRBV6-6 CASRGGLAGVSGANVLTF
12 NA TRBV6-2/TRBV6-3 CASSSDRDEQYF
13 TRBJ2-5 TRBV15 CATSRDKASRELF
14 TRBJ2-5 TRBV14 CASSQGHLQETQYF
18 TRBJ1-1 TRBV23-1 CASSQSKKTGRRNTEAFF
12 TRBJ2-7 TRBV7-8 CASSFASDEQYF
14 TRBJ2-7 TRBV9 CASSVGGDSYEQYF
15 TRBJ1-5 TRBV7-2 CASSFDRGPNQPQHF
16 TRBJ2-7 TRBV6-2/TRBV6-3 CASSYSDRRVSYEQYF